Listed below are T cell receptor beta chains from one sample, sequenced in a study of shared clonotypes between healthy human individuals. Assay: immunoSEQ multiplex PCR; the TCRdb copy retains only in-frame clones and omits some. Among 650,000 to 700,000 clones listed, around 91% were seen once. The sequencing sample was made of memory CD8+ T cells from PBMCs. These TCRs come from a man between 18 and 29 years old in good health. Some clones in this sample may be carry-over from other donors' samples. Each CDR3 is given with its conserved first and last residue. A D gene is named only where the DNA matches it firmly. A row's size may be missing; if present it is once, few, many or a size class.

CDR3aa	CDR3nt	j_gene	d_gene	v_gene	len	abundance
CASTTEGGRANEKLFF	TGTGCCAGCACCACAGAGGGGGGGCGGGCTAATGAAAAACTGTTTTTT	TRBJ1-4	-	TRBV7-9	16	-
CASSLGGREQFF	TGTGCCAGCAGCTTAGGAGGGCGTGAGCAGTTCTTC	TRBJ2-1	-	TRBV7-9	12	-
CASSFGTGLNIQYF	TGTGCCAGCAGCTTTGGTACGGGGCTAAACATTCAGTACTTC	TRBJ2-4	-	TRBV11-2	14	-
CASSVQGQGNQPQHF	TGTGCCAGCAGCGTTCAGGGGCAAGGCAATCAGCCCCAGCATTTT	TRBJ1-5	-	TRBV27	15	-
CASSPLAGGTDTQYF	TGTGCCAGCAGTCCCCTGGCGGGGGGCACAGATACGCAGTATTTT	TRBJ2-3	TRBD2	TRBV27	15	-
CASSLEGSNTEAFF	TGTGCCAGCAGTTTAGAGGGTTCGAACACTGAAGCTTTCTTT	TRBJ1-1	-	TRBV27	14	once
CATSPGTAHSKWELFF	TGTGCCACCAGCCCAGGGACTGCTCACTCGAAATGGGAGCTGTTTTTT	TRBJ2-2	-	TRBV15	16	-
CASSQFGQQETQYF	TGTGCCAGCAGCCAGTTCGGACAGCAAGAGACCCAGTACTTC	TRBJ2-5	-	TRBV13	14	-
CASSETGKGGYTF	TGTGCCAGCAGTGAAACAGGGAAGGGTGGCTACACCTTC	TRBJ1-2	-	TRBV6-5	13	-
CASSPFGEGTYNEQFF	TGTGCCAGCAGTCCCTTTGGAGAGGGCACCTACAATGAGCAGTTCTTC	TRBJ2-1	-	TRBV6-6	16	-
CASSQDRSNYGYTF	TGTGCCAGCAGCCAAGATAGAAGTAACTATGGCTACACCTTC	TRBJ1-2	-	TRBV4-2	14	-
CAISEPELAKNIQYF	TGTGCCATCAGTGAGCCCGAGCTAGCCAAAAACATTCAGTACTTC	TRBJ2-4	-	TRBV10-3	15	-
CASRQARPNYGYTF	TGTGCCAGCAGACAGGCCCGACCTAACTATGGCTACACCTTC	TRBJ1-2	-	TRBV2	14	-
CASTGTVGVTDTQYF	TGTGCCTCTACGGGGACCGTGGGAGTCACAGATACGCAGTATTTT	TRBJ2-3	-	TRBV30	15	-
CASSYYPSRGDEAFF	TGTGCCAGCAGTTACTACCCCTCCCGGGGGGATGAAGCTTTCTTT	TRBJ1-1	-	TRBV6-5	15	-
CASSPLGAGALGGYTF	TGTGCCAGCAGCCCACTGGGGGCGGGGGCTCTGGGCGGCTACACCTTC	TRBJ1-2	-	TRBV27	16	-
CASSFASEQYF	TGTGCCAGCAGCTTTGCAAGCGAGCAGTACTTC	TRBJ2-7	-	TRBV11-2	11	many